The 18 T cell receptor beta chains below come from one sample, sequenced in a study of T cells after posttransplantation cyclophosphamide. Cyclophosphamide on days +3 and +4 followed busulfan-fludarabine conditioning and a marrow graft. Profiled with immunoSEQ multiplex PCR; TCRdb holds only in-frame clones, not every one. Captured here are about 15,000 clones, none seen once; the top ten comprise roughly 24%. Here the sequenced sample was PBMCs, taken 950 to 1,200 days after allogeneic stem cell transplant with posttransplant cyclophosphamide. These receptors all stem from a female patient in her forties who received an allogeneic stem cell transplant from a related donor, was CMV-positive, and had no GVHD. Some T cells may originate from the graft donor.

This clone was seen at least ten times. This rearrangement joins TRBV5-1 to TRBJ1-1; D not certain. CDR3 length: 12 residues. Germline V gene sequence: CDR1 SGHRS, CDR2 YFSETQ. The V end lost 7 bases, the J end lost 2 bases, and 9 bases lay between the germline ends. The CDR3 sequence: CASGRGNTEAFF. DNA of the CDR3: TGCGCCAGCGGACGGGGAAACACTGAAGCTTTCTTT.

The rearrangement links TRBV7-2 to TRBJ1-1; a possible D gene is TRBD1 (6 bases). The germline V gene encodes CDR1 SGHTA and CDR2 FQGNSA. The CDR3 extends over 13 amino acids. Trimming shortened V by 4 bases and J by 8 bases, and 14 bases separated the two germline ends. CDR3 coding DNA: TGTGCCAGCAGCTCAACAGGGATTGGAGAAGCTTTCTTT. Protein product: CASSSTGIGEAFF.

This clone was detected ten times or more. The V call is TRBV14, the J call TRBJ1-6, with D unresolved. V lost 3 bases and J lost 4, with 7 bases in between. The germline V gene encodes CDR1 SGHDN and CDR2 FVKESK. The CDR3 spans 14 residues. DNA for the CDR3: TGTGCCAGCAGCCATATGACTTATAATTCACCCCTCCACTTT. Its translation: CASSHMTYNSPLHF.

Ten or more counts support this clone. V gene TRBV10-1 combines with J gene TRBJ2-2; D unclear. Trimming took off 2 bases at V and 7 bases at J, with 11 bases between the two ends. Germline CDR1 is WNHNN and CDR2 is SYGVQD (reference sequence). This CDR3 has 14 residues. The CDR3 here is CASSETPRSGELFF. CDR3 nucleotide sequence: TGCGCCAGCAGTGAGACTCCCCGGAGCGGGGAGCTGTTTTTT.

This clone was found many times. The V call is TRBV10-3, the J call TRBJ2-3, with 14 bases fitting TRBD2. There are 19 residues in the CDR3. Germline CDR1 reads ENHRY; CDR2 reads SYGVKD. Trimming removed 4 bases from V and 0 bases from J; junction bases left unmatched: 9. CDR3 DNA sequence: TGTGCCATCAGTGTCGGACTAGCGGGGGGTCCCACTAGCACAGATACGCAGTATTTT. Translating it yields CAISVGLAGGPTSTDTQYF.

V and J are TRBV11-2 and TRBJ1-2; 7 nucleotides line up with TRBD1. CDR3 length: 14 residues. Unmatched junction bases numbered 3, after V lost 2 bases and J lost 3 bases. Per the germline V gene, CDR1 is SGHAT and CDR2 is FQNNGV. The CDR3 loop is CASSLQGTDYGYTF. DNA for the CDR3: TGTGCCAGCAGCTTACAGGGGACAGACTATGGCTACACCTTC.

The sample holds a few counts of this clone. The V and J genes are TRBV29-1 and TRBJ1-1, with D unclear. V was pared by 5 bases and J by 4 bases, with 5 bases between. The CDR3 has 10 residues. The germline gives CDR1 SQVTM, CDR2 ANQGSEA. CDR3 coding DNA: TGCAGCGTTATCGGCACTGAAGCTTTCTTT. This gives the protein CSVIGTEAFF.

As regards this clone: Within the sample, other DNA sequences also encode this same CDR3. This chain links TRBV9 with TRBJ2-5; 9 positions agree with TRBD2. The V gene's germline CDR1 is SGDLS and CDR2 YYNGEE. V lost 0 bases, J lost 4 bases, and 7 bases stayed unmatched. This CDR3 is built from 16 residues. The CDR3 sequence is CASSVGLAGGGETQYF. CDR3 DNA: TGTGCCAGCAGCGTAGGGCTGGCGGGGGGGGGAGAGACCCAGTACTTC.

V usage is TRBV30 and J usage is TRBJ1-1, with a weak D call TRBD1 (5 bases). Germline lookup yields CDR1 GTSNPN and CDR2 SVGIG (reference sequence). Trimming cost V 8 bases and J 1 base, with 11 bases left between them. CDR3 length: 12 amino acids. CDR3: CARGTGNTEAFF. DNA of the CDR3: TGTGCCCGCGGGACGGGGAACACTGAAGCTTTCTTT. The entire variable domain, with the rest obtained from reference TRBV30 and TRBJ1-1, is as follows: SQTIHQWPATLVQPVGSPLSLECTVEGTSNPNLYWYRQAAGRGLQLLFYSVGIGQISSEVPQNLSASRPQDRQFILSSKKLLLSDSGFYLCARGTGNTEAFFGQGTRLTVV.

This clone occurred many times. J is TRBJ2-1 and V is TRBV5-4; 13 bases are a match to TRBD2. The V gene's germline CDR1 is SGHNT and CDR2 YYREEE (reference sequence). V lost 4 bases to trimming and J lost 3 bases; unmatched junction nucleotides: 7. The CDR3 is 17 amino acids. CDR3 coding DNA: TGTGCCAGCAGCCATACTAGCGGGGGGGCGATCTACAATGAGCAGTTCTTC. Residues: CASSHTSGGAIYNEQFF. Complete variable domain (other parts from reference TRBV5-4 and TRBJ2-1): ETGVTQSPTHLIKTRGQQVTLRCSSQSGHNTVSWYQQALGQGPQFIFQYYREEENGRGNFPPRFSGLQFPNYSSELNVNALELDDSALYLCASSHTSGGAIYNEQFFGPGTRLTVL.

This clone has only a few counts. The chain carries TRBV4-2 and TRBJ2-1; 11 positions match TRBD2. The germline gives CDR1 LGHNA, CDR2 YNFKEQ. This CDR3 spans 17 amino acids. V lost 3 bases and J lost 4; bases outside the gene matches: 8. CDR3 region: CASSQSPLAGAYNEQFF. The CDR3 region has the DNA TGTGCCAGCAGCCAGTCCCCACTAGCGGGGGCATACAATGAGCAGTTCTTC.

There are a few counts of this clone. The same CDR3 can be traced to other DNA sequences in this sample. The chain's CDR3 is CAIFFKQGTAYEQYF. The CDR3 nucleotides are TGTGCCATTTTTTTCAAGCAGGGGACGGCATACGAGCAGTACTTC. V usage is TRBV9 and J usage is TRBJ2-7; perhaps TRBD1 as D (6 bases). The germline CDR1 and CDR2 sequences are SGDLS and YYNGEE. The CDR3 is made up of 15 amino acids. V was trimmed by 9 bases and J by 4 bases, leaving 23 bases between them.

This clone was observed at least ten times. The rearrangement joins TRBV27 to TRBJ2-7; D unclear. The V and J ends lost 3 bases and 2 bases respectively, with 11 bases between them. CDR3 length: 14 amino acids. Germline CDR1 reads MNHEY; CDR2 reads SMNVEV (reference sequence). CDR3 nucleotides: TGTGCCAGCAGTTTGTCCGGGTGGGCCTACGAGCAGTACTTC. It yields the protein CASSLSGWAYEQYF.

This clone occurred many times. The chain links TRBV15 to TRBJ2-3; 11 nucleotides align to TRBD2. The trim removed 1 base at V and 5 bases at J, leaving 8 bases unmatched. Per germline, CDR1 LNHNV and CDR2 YYDKDF (reference sequence). This CDR3 is 17 amino acids long. The CDR3 nucleotides read TGTGCCACCAGCAGAGGGTTAGCGGGGGGGCGAGTAGATACGCAGTATTTT. This translates into CATSRGLAGGRVDTQYF.

The table lists this clone with many counts. The V gene is TRBV7-3, the J gene TRBJ1-5; D remains ambiguous. CDR1 SGHTA and CDR2 FQGTGA come from the germline V gene. CDR3 length: 14 residues. Between the trimmed V and J ends, which lost 1 base and 9 bases, there was a span of 13 bases. The CDR3 spells CASSLNAGYGPQHF. The DNA for the CDR3 is TGTGCCAGCAGCTTAAACGCGGGGTATGGGCCCCAGCATTTT.

At least ten counts were recorded for this clone. The chain carries TRBV15 and TRBJ2-2; D possibly corresponds to TRBD1 (5 bases). V gave up 4 bases and J gave up 6 bases, with 15 bases separating them. This CDR3 has 15 amino acids. CDR1 and CDR2 (germline): LNHNV, YYDKDF (reference sequence). The CDR3 DNA reads as TGTGCCACCAGCACCTTCCAGGTGGGGCCCGGGGAGCTGTTTTTT. Protein product: CATSTFQVGPGELFF. The whole variable domain, filled in from reference TRBV15 and TRBJ2-2, reads DAMVIQNPRYQVTQFGKPVTLSCSQTLNHNVMYWYQQKSSQAPKLLFHYYDKDFNNEADTPDNFQSRRPNTSFCFLDIRSPGLGDTAMYLCATSTFQVGPGELFFGEGSRLTVL.

This clone was detected ten times or more. This sequence joins TRBV4-1 and TRBJ2-7, with TRBD1 matching 8 bases. The germline V gene encodes CDR1 MGHRA and CDR2 YSYEKL. The junction had 9 bases not matched to a gene; V was cut back by 0 bases and J by 5 bases. This CDR3 region has 16 residues. The CDR3 region is CASSQDPGQVINEQYF. The CDR3 coding sequence is TGCGCCAGCAGCCAAGACCCGGGACAGGTTATCAACGAGCAGTACTTC.

This clone has a count of ten or more. This sequence joins TRBV19 and TRBJ2-2; perhaps TRBD2 as D (7 bases). The CDR3 covers 16 residues. Trimming pared 2 bases from V and 2 bases from J, leaving 12 bases between. Germline V gives CDR1 LNHDA, CDR2 SQIVND (reference sequence). As DNA, the CDR3 is TGTGCCAGTAGTATACCTGCGGGGGCTAACACCGGGGAGCTGTTTTTT. This sequence encodes CASSIPAGANTGELFF.